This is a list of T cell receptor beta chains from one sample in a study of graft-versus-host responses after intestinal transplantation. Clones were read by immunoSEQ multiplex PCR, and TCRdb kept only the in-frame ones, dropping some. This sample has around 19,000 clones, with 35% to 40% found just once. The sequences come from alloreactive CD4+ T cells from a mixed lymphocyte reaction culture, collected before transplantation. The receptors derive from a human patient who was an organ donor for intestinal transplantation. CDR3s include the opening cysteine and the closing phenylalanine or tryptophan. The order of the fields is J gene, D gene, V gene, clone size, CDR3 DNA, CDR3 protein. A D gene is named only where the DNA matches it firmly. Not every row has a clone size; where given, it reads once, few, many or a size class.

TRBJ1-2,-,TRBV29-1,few,TGCAGCGTTGGGGAGCTTTATAACTATGGCTACACCTTC,CSVGELYNYGYTF
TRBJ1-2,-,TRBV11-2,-,TGTGCCAGCAGCTTAGATCCTTTCTATGGCTACACCTTC,CASSLDPFYGYTF
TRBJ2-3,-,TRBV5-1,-,TGCGCCAGCAGCATCGGGAGTGGGGCAGATACGCAGTATTTT,CASSIGSGADTQYF
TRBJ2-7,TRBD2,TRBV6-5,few,TGTGCCAGCAGTTCCCCCGGGACTAGGCCCTACGAGCAGTACTTC,CASSSPGTRPYEQYF
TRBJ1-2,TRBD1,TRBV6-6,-,TGTGCCAGCAGTGCCGACCGGGACAGGGACCGTTATGGCTACACCTTC,CASSADRDRDRYGYTF
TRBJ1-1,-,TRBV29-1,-,TGCAGCGTTCAGACAGTAATGAACACTGAAGCTTTCTTT,CSVQTVMNTEAFF
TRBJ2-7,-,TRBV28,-,TGTGCCAGCAGATCCGGCGGGACGGGTGGGGAGCAGTACTTC,CASRSGGTGGEQYF
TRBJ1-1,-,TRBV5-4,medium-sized,TGTGCCAGCAGCTTGACAGTGAACACTGAAGCTTTCTTT,CASSLTVNTEAFF
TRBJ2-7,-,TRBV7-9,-,TGTGCCAGCAGCTTATCCGGGGGAAGCTCCTACGAGCAGTACTTC,CASSLSGGSSYEQYF
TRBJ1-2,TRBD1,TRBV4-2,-,TGTGCCAGCAGCCAAGATCAGGGGGTGGATGGCTACACCTTC,CASSQDQGVDGYTF
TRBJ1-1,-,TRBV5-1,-,TGCGCCAGCAGCCAAAGGGGGGGATGGAACACTGAAGCTTTCTTT,CASSQRGGWNTEAFF
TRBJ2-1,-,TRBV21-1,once,TGTGCCAGCAGCACGACCCAGGACAGCGCACCGCCCTGCGGCATGGGGTTCTTC,CASSTTQDSAPPCGMGFF
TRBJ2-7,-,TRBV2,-,TGTGCCAGCGGACCGGGACGAAACTACGAGCAGTACTTC,CASGPGRNYEQYF
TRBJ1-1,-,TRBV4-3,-,TGCGCCAGCAGCCAAGGTGGTCAGGGGAACACTGAAGCTTTCTTT,CASSQGGQGNTEAFF
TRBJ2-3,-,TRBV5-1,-,TGCGCCAGCAGCTTGGCCGGTTCCAGGGGTCCCTTTGGGAATACGCAGTATTTT,CASSLAGSRGPFGNTQYF
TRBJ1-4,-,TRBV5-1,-,TGCGCCAGCAGCCCCCTAGGGGGGGGGATAAATGAAAAACTGTTTTTT,CASSPLGGGINEKLFF
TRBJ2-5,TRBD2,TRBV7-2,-,TGTGCCAGCAGCGCGGGACTAGCGGGTGGGCAAGAGACCCAGTACTTC,CASSAGLAGGQETQYF
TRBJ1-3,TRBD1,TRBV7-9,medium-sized,TGTGCCAGCAGCCCCGGGGACAGGGGGGCTGGAAACACCATATATTTT,CASSPGDRGAGNTIYF
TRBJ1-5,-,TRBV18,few,TGTGCCAGCTCGCTGGACAGCAACAATCAGCCCCAGCATTTT,CASSLDSNNQPQHF
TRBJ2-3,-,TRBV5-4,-,TGTGCCAGCAGCTTGGATAGCGGCACAGATACGCAGTATTTT,CASSLDSGTDTQYF
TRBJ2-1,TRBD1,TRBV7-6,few,TGTGCCAGCAGCGCCGACAGGGCCCCCAATGAGCAGTTCTTC,CASSADRAPNEQFF
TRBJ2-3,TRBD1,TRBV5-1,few,TGCGCCAGCAGCTCCTCCGGGACAGGGGGCGCGACAGATACGCAGTATTTT,CASSSSGTGGATDTQYF
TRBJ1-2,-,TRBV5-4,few,TGTGCCAGCAGCTTACAGGGATATGGCTACACCTTC,CASSLQGYGYTF
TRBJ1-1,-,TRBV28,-,TGTGCCAGCAGTCCCCCCGGCAGGGGGAACACTGAAGCTTTCTTT,CASSPPGRGNTEAFF
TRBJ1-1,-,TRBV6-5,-,TGTGCCAGCAGTCTCGACGGAGGAACGGCTGAAGCTTTCTTT,CASSLDGGTAEAFF
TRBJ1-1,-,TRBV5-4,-,TGTGCCAGCAGCACGCAGGGTGTATGGACTGAAGCTTTCTTT,CASSTQGVWTEAFF
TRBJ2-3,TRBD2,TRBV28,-,TGTGCCAGCAGTCGTCCTCTAGCGGGAGTCACAGATACGCAGTATTTT,CASSRPLAGVTDTQYF
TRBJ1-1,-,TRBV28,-,TGTGCCAGCAGTTTGGGGGGATCGGTCACTGAAGCTTTCTTT,CASSLGGSVTEAFF
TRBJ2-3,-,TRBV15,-,TGTGCCACCAGCGACGGGCCCTACACAGATACGCAGTATTTT,CATSDGPYTDTQYF
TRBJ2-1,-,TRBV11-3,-,TGTGCCAGCAGCTTGGAAGGGGGGAGTGAGCAGTTCTTC,CASSLEGGSEQFF
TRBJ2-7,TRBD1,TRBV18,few,TGTGCCAGCTCACCAACGACAGGGGGGGTCGAGCAGTACTTC,CASSPTTGGVEQYF
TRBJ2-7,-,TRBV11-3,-,TGTGCCAGCAGCTTATCCGGGACGGGTTCCTACGAGCAGTACTTC,CASSLSGTGSYEQYF
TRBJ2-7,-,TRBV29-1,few,TGCAGCGTTCGTAGGTCCTACGAGCAGTACTTC,CSVRRSYEQYF
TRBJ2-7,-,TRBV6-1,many,TGTGCCAGCAGTTCGGCCTACGAGCAGTACTTC,CASSSAYEQYF
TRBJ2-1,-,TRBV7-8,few,TGTGCCAGCAGCGCTTACAATGAGCAGTTCTTC,CASSAYNEQFF
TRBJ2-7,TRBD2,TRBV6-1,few,TGTGCCAGCAGTGAATTTGTGACTAGCGGGATCTACGAGCAGTACTTC,CASSEFVTSGIYEQYF
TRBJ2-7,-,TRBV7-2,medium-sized,TGTGCCAGCAGCCTCCGGGACTCCTACGAGCAGTACTTC,CASSLRDSYEQYF
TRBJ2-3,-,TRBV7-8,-,TGTGCCAGCAGCTTAGCAGGGGGCACAGATACGCAGTATTTT,CASSLAGGTDTQYF
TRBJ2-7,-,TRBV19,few,TGTGCCAGTAGTATAGCAGGGGGGAACGAGCAGTACTTC,CASSIAGGNEQYF
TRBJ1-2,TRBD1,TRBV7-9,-,TGTGCCAGCAGCCCCACAGGGGTTAGTAGCTACACCTTC,CASSPTGVSSYTF
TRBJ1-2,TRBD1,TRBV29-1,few,TGCAGCGTCGGACAGGGAGCTAACTATGGCTACACCTTC,CSVGQGANYGYTF
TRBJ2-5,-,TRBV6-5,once,TGTGCCAGCAGTGAAAATAGGGGCGGGACCCAGTACTTC,CASSENRGGTQYF
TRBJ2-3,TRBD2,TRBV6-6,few,TGTGCCAGCAGGTCTAGCGGGGCTAGCACAGATACGCAGTATTTT,CASRSSGASTDTQYF
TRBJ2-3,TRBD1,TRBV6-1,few,TGTGCCAGCAGCCCTGGGACAGACACAGATACGCAGTATTTT,CASSPGTDTDTQYF
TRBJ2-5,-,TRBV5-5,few,TGTGCCAGCACCCCTTTTTTCCAAGAGACCCAGTACTTC,CASTPFFQETQYF
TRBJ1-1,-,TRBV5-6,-,TGTGCCAGCAGCTTGGCCCTGGGAAGGGGTTCGGCTGAAGCTTTCTTT,CASSLALGRGSAEAFF
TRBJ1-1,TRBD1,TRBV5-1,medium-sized,TGCGCCAGCAGCCTGCAGGGGGGGCAGATGAACACTGAAGCTTTCTTT,CASSLQGGQMNTEAFF
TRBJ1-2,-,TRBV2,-,TGTGCCAGCATCGGGGCAACTAACTATGGCTACACCTTC,CASIGATNYGYTF
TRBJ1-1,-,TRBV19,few,TGTGCCAGTAGTATCGTGGTCGTCAGCACTGAAGCTTTCTTT,CASSIVVVSTEAFF
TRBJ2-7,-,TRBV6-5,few,TGTGCCAGCACCCGGGAAGGGACCACCTACGAGCAGTACTTC,CASTREGTTYEQYF
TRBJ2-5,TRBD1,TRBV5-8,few,TGTGCCAGCAGCCAACTTCAGGGGGCAGGGACCCAGTACTTC,CASSQLQGAGTQYF
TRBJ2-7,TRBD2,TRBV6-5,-,TGTGCCAGCACCGAAAGCGGGGGGGCGAACGAGCAGTACTTC,CASTESGGANEQYF
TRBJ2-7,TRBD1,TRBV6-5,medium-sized,TGTGCCAGCAGCCTCGGGACAGGCGGATGGGAGCAGTACTTC,CASSLGTGGWEQYF
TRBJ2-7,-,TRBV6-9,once,TGTGCCAGCAGTTCCCGGCTGAAGCGGGACGAGCAGTACTTC,CASSSRLKRDEQYF
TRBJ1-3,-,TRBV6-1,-,TGTGCCAGCAGTCTCGAAGGGAGGGCTGGAAACACCATATATTTT,CASSLEGRAGNTIYF